This TCR beta chain is from a study of shared clonotypes between healthy human individuals. Study context: Per-donor plates numbered three CD4 naive, three CD4 memory, two CD8 naive and one CD8 memory.

The authors distributed each subset's genomic DNA evenly over several immunoSEQ plates. TCRdb's table, derived via immunoSEQ multiplex PCR, lists solely in-frame clones and lacks some. The sample holds 2 million to 2.5 million clones, about 95% seen once. About this clone itself: What it binds is unknown.

Selected positively for CCR7 and CD45RO-negative, naive CD8 cells excluded terminally differentiated effector memory CD45RA+ cells. HIV-negative, healthy adults without recent acute infections or vaccinations were the donors. Study conclusions and caveats: Rarefaction curves obtained for sorted subsets showed sequencing incomplete despite large depth.

The CDR3 contains 13 residues. CDR1 is GTSNPN and CDR2 is SVGIG in the germline V gene (reference sequence). The ends lost 4 bases at V and 5 bases at J; junction bases unmatched: 6. The TCR was taken from a young man in good health. Input material: naive CD8+ T cells sorted from blood. J is TRBJ1-1 and V is TRBV30, with 8 bases lining up with TRBD1. CDR3 in amino acids: CAWKDRDWTEAFF. The CDR3 nucleotides are TGTGCCTGGAAGGACAGGGACTGGACTGAAGCTTTCTTT.